A single sample is the source of the 18 T cell receptor beta chains below, sequenced in a study of T-cell memory formation after mild COVID-19. MiXCR was run by TCRdb on the 5' RACE reads, yielding one entry per CDR3 protein. The table includes tens of thousands of distinct CDR3 sequences, roughly 16% detected once. The sequencing sample was made of PBMCs or a T cell subset sorted from them (not recorded which). The receptors were sampled from a man aged 18 to 29 who had mild COVID-19 (a few samples of this study predate the infection). Cell type and time point are not known.

This clonotype was counted a few times. The genes are TRBV11-2 and TRBJ1-1, with 7 nucleotides matching TRBD1. V lost 4 bases and J lost 4; bases outside the gene matches: 3. Looked up from germline, CDR1 is SGHAT and CDR2 is FQNNGV. This CDR3 comprises 13 residues. CDR3 bases: TGTGCCAGCAGCTCCCAGGGGGTCACTGAAGCTTTCTTT. Translating it yields CASSSQGVTEAFF.

The genes are TRBV9 and TRBJ2-1; 10 bases map to TRBD2. The CDR3 is 14 amino acids. The V segment lost 6 bases and the J segment 8 bases; nucleotides outside the gene matches: 8. Germline CDR1 SGDLS, CDR2 YYNGEE. In nucleotides, the CDR3 is TGTGCCAGCACCAGCAGCGGGGGGGCTCATGAGCAGTTCTTC. The encoded protein is CASTSSGGAHEQFF.

The V gene is TRBV7-9, the J gene TRBJ1-1; D is uncertain. The CDR3 loop spans 11 amino acids. Per germline, CDR1 SEHNR and CDR2 FQNEAQ (reference sequence). The germline V and J ends were trimmed by 6 bases and 11 bases, with 13 bases remaining between them. The CDR3 is CASSTRTGAFF. The CDR3 DNA reads TGTGCCAGCAGTACCCGGACTGGGGCTTTCTTT. Looking up the rest from reference TRBV7-9 and TRBJ1-1 gives the full variable domain: DTGVSQNPRHKITKRGQNVTFRCDPISEHNRLYWYRQTLGQGPEFLTYFQNEAQLEKSRLLSDRFSAERPKGSFSTLEIQRTEQGDSAMYLCASSTRTGAFFGQGTRLTVV.

This clonotype appeared a few times. V and J are TRBV7-9 and TRBJ2-5, with D tentatively TRBD1 (6 bases). Germline V gene data show CDR1 as SEHNR and CDR2 as FQNEAQ (reference sequence). The CDR3 contains 16 residues. V lost 0 bases and J lost 1, with 12 bases in between. The CDR3 sequence is CASSLAPRGPQETQYF. DNA for the CDR3: TGTGCCAGCAGCTTAGCGCCCAGGGGCCCCCAAGAGACCCAGTACTTC.

The chain couples TRBV7-3 to TRBJ2-3, with D maybe TRBD2 (6 bases). V gave up 3 bases and J gave up 1 base, with 14 bases separating them. CDR1 SGHTA and CDR2 FQGTGA come from the germline V gene. The CDR3 spans 16 residues. CDR3 loop: CASSFTGSSGTDTQYF. In DNA, the CDR3 is TGTGCCAGCAGCTTTACCGGGAGCAGTGGCACAGATACGCAGTATTTT.

The chain couples TRBV12-5 to TRBJ2-2; weak D call: TRBD1 (6 bases). CDR1 is LGHNT and CDR2 is FRNRAP in the germline V gene. The CDR3 runs to 17 residues. Trimming cost V 5 bases and J 6 bases, with 22 bases left between them. The CDR3 loop is CASGLSNPGPGAGELFF. CDR3 nucleotides: TGTGCTAGTGGTCTGTCCAATCCCGGACCAGGGGCCGGGGAGCTGTTTTTT.

This clonotype was counted at least ten times. CDR3 region: CSVAGVRRAEAFF. Written as DNA, the CDR3 is TGCAGCGTTGCGGGGGTACGTCGGGCTGAAGCTTTCTTT. The chain recombines TRBV29-1 with TRBJ1-1, with D possibly matching TRBD1 (5 bases). The CDR3 has 13 residues. Germline CDR1 reads SQVTM; CDR2 reads ANQGSEA. The germline V and J ends were trimmed by 4 bases and 6 bases, with 15 bases remaining between them.

This clonotype was seen more than once but under ten times. This chain connects TRBV21-1 to TRBJ2-7. TRBV21-1 constitutes a pseudogene. CDR3 size: 13 residues. In nucleotides, the CDR3 is TGTGCCAGCAGCACGTCTGGAACCTACGAGCAGTACTTC. Protein: CASSTSGTYEQYF.

The chain recombines TRBV6-2 or TRBV6-3 with TRBJ2-6; tentatively, D is TRBD1 or TRBD2 (5 bases each). The germline V gene has CDR1 MNHEY and CDR2 SVGEGT. The CDR3 spans 15 residues. The V end lost 3 bases, the J end lost 2 bases, and 8 bases lay between the germline ends. DNA of the CDR3: TGTGCCAGCAGTTATGAGGGGACTGGGGCCAACGTCCTGACTTTC. Translated, it gives CASSYEGTGANVLTF.

Note on this clonotype: A much larger clone sits a single nucleotide away, making a read error possible. This chain joins TRBV7-8 and TRBJ1-1; D is perhaps TRBD1 (6 bases). Deletions cut 3 bases from V and 3 bases from J, with 11 bases between. The CDR3 extends over 14 amino acids. The germline V gene has CDR1 SGHVS and CDR2 FQNEAQ. This CDR3 is CASSFGTLYTEAFF. The CDR3 DNA reads TGTGCCAGCAGCTTTGGGACATTGTACACTGAAGCTTTCTTT.

The chain has TRBV4-2 and TRBJ2-2; D is ambiguous. The germline CDR1 and CDR2 sequences are LGHNA and YNFKEQ. This CDR3 contains 16 residues. V lost 0 bases and J 6 bases, leaving 14 bases between the germline ends. CDR3 sequence reads: CASSQDRQSLAGELFF. The CDR3 nucleotides are TGTGCCAGCAGCCAAGATAGGCAGTCTCTGGCCGGGGAGCTGTTTTTT.

The chain carries TRBV5-1 and TRBJ2-1, with unresolved D. Germline loops: CDR1 SGHRS, CDR2 YFSETQ. V lost 4 bases to trimming and J lost 3 bases, with 17 bases between them. The CDR3 is 16 amino acids. This CDR3 is CASSQGLSVCYNEQFF. The CDR3 nucleotides read TGCGCCAGCAGCCAAGGCCTTAGTGTGTGCTACAATGAGCAGTTCTTC.

The J gene is TRBJ1-1, the V gene TRBV3-1, with 9 nucleotides matching TRBD1. This CDR3 has 15 amino acids. Germline CDR1 is LGHDT and CDR2 is YNNKEL (reference sequence). Germline trimming cut 3 bases from V and 5 bases from J; bases unmatched to any gene: 7. The CDR3 here is CASSQTWTGETEAFF. In nucleotides, the CDR3 is TGTGCCAGCAGCCAGACCTGGACAGGGGAGACTGAAGCTTTCTTT.

V is TRBV7-6 and J is TRBJ2-5; D is uncertain. V was shortened by 0 bases and J by 4 bases, with 6 bases between the two germline ends. The CDR3 extends over 13 amino acids. Germline CDR1 reads SGHVS; CDR2 reads FNYEAQ. The CDR3 DNA reads as TGTGCCAGCAGCTTAGCCTACCGAGAGACCCAGTACTTC. Translation: CASSLAYRETQYF.

The rearrangement links TRBV29-1 to TRBJ2-2; D not resolved. Germline CDR1 reads SQVTM; CDR2 reads ANQGSEA. The CDR3 is 12 amino acids. CDR3 amino acids: CQVSLDTGELFF. DNA for the CDR3: TGCCAGGTCTCCCTAGACACCGGGGAGCTGTTTTTT.

This chain connects TRBV20-1 to TRBJ2-5; D gene unclear. The germline V and J ends were trimmed by 0 bases and 1 base, with 9 bases remaining between them. The CDR3 covers 14 residues. Germline CDR1 is DFQATT and CDR2 is SNEGSKA (reference sequence). The DNA of the CDR3 is TGCAGTGCTAGAGATCGGGCAGGCCAAGAGACCCAGTACTTC. This gives the protein CSARDRAGQETQYF.

This clonotype was recorded many times. The chain uses TRBV11-2 and TRBJ2-7, with D perhaps given as TRBD1 or TRBD2 (5 bases each). V was shortened by 3 bases and J by 0 bases, with 9 bases between the two germline ends. The germline V gene has CDR1 SGHAT and CDR2 FQNNGV. CDR3 length: 14 residues. The CDR3 loop is CASSLAGSSYEQYF. The DNA for the CDR3 is TGTGCCAGCAGCTTGGCAGGGAGCTCCTACGAGCAGTACTTC.

This clonotype was counted between two and nine times. The rearrangement joins TRBV7-6 to TRBJ2-1; no definite D call. The CDR3 loop spans 15 amino acids. Germline-derived CDR1 and CDR2 are SGHVS and FNYEAQ. Trimming removed 4 bases from V and 8 bases from J, with 18 bases in between. The CDR3 sequence: CASSSRTRGSDEQFF. The CDR3 DNA sequence: TGTGCCAGCAGCTCCCGGACCCGAGGCAGCGATGAGCAGTTCTTC.